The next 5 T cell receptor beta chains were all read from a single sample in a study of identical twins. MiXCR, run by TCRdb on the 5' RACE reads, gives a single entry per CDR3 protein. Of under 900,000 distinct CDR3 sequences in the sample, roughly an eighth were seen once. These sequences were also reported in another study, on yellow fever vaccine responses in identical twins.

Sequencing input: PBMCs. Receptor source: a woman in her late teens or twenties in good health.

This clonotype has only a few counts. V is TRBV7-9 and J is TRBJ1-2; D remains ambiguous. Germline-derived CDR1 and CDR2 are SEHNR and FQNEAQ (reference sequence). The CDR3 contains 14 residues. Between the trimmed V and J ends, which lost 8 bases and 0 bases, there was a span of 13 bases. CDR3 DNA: TGTGCCAGCTCTAAATCCGATTCTAACTATGGCTACACCTTC. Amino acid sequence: CASSKSDSNYGYTF.

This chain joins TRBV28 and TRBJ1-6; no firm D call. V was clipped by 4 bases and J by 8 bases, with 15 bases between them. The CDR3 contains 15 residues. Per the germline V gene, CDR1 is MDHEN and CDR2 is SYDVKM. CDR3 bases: TGTGCCAGCAGTTCGGGCGGGTTTTTGGATTCACCCCTCCACTTT. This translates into CASSSGGFLDSPLHF.

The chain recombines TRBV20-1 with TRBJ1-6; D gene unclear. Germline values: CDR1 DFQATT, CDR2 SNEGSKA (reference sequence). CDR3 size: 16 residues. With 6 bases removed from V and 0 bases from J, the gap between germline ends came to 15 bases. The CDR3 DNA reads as TGCAGTGCCCTCGATACTTCCCCCTCCTATAATTCACCCCTCCACTTT. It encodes CSALDTSPSYNSPLHF.

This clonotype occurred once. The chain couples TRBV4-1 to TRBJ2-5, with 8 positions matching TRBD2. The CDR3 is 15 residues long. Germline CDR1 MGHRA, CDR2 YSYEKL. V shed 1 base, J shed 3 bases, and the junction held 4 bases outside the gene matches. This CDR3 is CASSQGTSSEETQYF. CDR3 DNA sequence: TGCGCCAGCAGCCAAGGGACTAGCAGTGAAGAGACCCAGTACTTC.

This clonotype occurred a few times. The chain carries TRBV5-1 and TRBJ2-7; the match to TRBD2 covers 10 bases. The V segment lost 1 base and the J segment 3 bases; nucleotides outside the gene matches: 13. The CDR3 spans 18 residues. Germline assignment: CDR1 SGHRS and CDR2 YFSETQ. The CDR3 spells CASSLLASGSTINYEQYF. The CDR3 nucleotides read TGCGCCAGCAGCTTGTTGGCTAGCGGGAGTACCATCAACTACGAGCAGTACTTC.